The 20 T cell receptor beta chains presented below share a single source sample, sequenced in a study of blood T cells in healthy people across ages. Then a second PCR, running about 6 to 11 cycles, was carried out with a sample-barcoded 5' primer and a J-beta primer mix. Via MiXCR, TCRdb re-called the 5' RACE reads, giving one row per CDR3 protein. The sample contains approximately 900,000 distinct CDR3 sequences, roughly 43% of which appear only once. What was sequenced was blood. These receptors were collected from a man aged 25 to 45 in good health.

This clonotype turned up a few times. The chain joins TRBV6-2 or TRBV6-3 to TRBJ2-3; D is possibly TRBD2 (7 bases). V gave up 7 bases and J gave up 6 bases, with 20 bases separating them. Per the germline V gene, CDR1 is MNHEY and CDR2 is SVGEGT. The length of the CDR3 is 15 residues. In DNA, the CDR3 is TGTGCCAGCATCAGGGATGGGGGGGCCGTCGATACGCAGTATTTT. Translated, it gives CASIRDGGAVDTQYF.

In the case of this clonotype: One junction end disagrees with the germline gene, perhaps due to a read error. The chain carries TRBV12-3 or TRBV12-4 and TRBJ2-5, with D perhaps TRBD2 (6 bases). The CDR3 runs 14 residues. The CDR3 spells CAGSFSGGQETQYF. The CDR3 DNA reads as TGTGCCGGCAGTTTTTCCGGGGGCCAAGAGACCCAGTACTTC.

This clonotype came up many times. This sequence joins TRBV7-8 and TRBJ2-3; D is ambiguous. Germline V gene sequence: CDR1 SGHVS, CDR2 FQNEAQ. The CDR3 sequence is 13 residues long. V was shortened by 5 bases and J by 4 bases, with 10 bases between the two germline ends. The CDR3 sequence is CASSPPRSDTQYF. CDR3 in DNA: TGTGCCAGCAGCCCCCCGAGGTCAGATACGCAGTATTTT.

Comment on this clonotype: One base away lies a much larger clone, so this may be a sequencing read error. Since the CDR3 does not end with the conserved phenylalanine or tryptophan, this likely comes from a read error. This chain links TRBV4-3 with TRBJ2-7; no reliable D call. The germline CDR1 and CDR2 sequences are LGHNA and YSLEER. Trimming left V 0 bases short and J 2 bases short, with 8 bases between. The CDR3 contains 14 residues. CDR3 sequence reads: CASSQEKGPYEQYL. The DNA for the CDR3 is TGCGCCAGCAGCCAAGAGAAAGGGCCCTACGAGCAGTACTTA.

A few counts support this clonotype. The V and J genes are TRBV7-9 and TRBJ2-3, with a possible D match to TRBD2 (6 bases). The V gene lost 2 bases and the J gene lost 4 bases, with 13 bases spanning the gap. The CDR3 sequence is 15 residues long. CDR1 is SEHNR and CDR2 is FQNEAQ in the germline V gene (reference sequence). The CDR3 bases are TGTGCCAGCAGCTTACCACTGGGGGGAGCAGATACGCAGTATTTT. The encoded protein is CASSLPLGGADTQYF.

The chain uses TRBV20-1 and TRBJ2-7; D unclear. Germline assignment: CDR1 DFQATT and CDR2 SNEGSKA (reference sequence). Trimming took off 3 bases at V and 2 bases at J, with 17 bases between the two ends. The CDR3 spans 15 residues. The DNA of the CDR3 is TGCAGTGCTAGTCTTTTGGGATATCGGCCCTACGAGCAGTACTTC. The encoded protein is CSASLLGYRPYEQYF.

The V call is TRBV29-1, the J call TRBJ1-2; D not resolved. The CDR3 is made up of 12 amino acids. Germline CDR1 reads SQVTM; CDR2 reads ANQGSEA. Trimming removed 1 base at V and 4 bases at J, with 7 bases between. The CDR3: CSVEATPYGYTF. DNA for the CDR3: TGCAGCGTTGAAGCCACGCCCTATGGCTACACCTTC. Using reference TRBV29-1 and TRBJ1-2 for the parts outside the CDR3, the full variable domain is SAVISQKPSRDICQRGTSLTIQCQVDSQVTMMFWYRQQPGQSLTLIATANQGSEATYESGFVIDKFPISRPNLTFSTLTVSNMSPEDSSIYLCSVEATPYGYTFGSGTRLTVV.

The chain carries TRBV28 and TRBJ2-1; D is undetermined. The CDR3 loop spans 13 amino acids. The V end was cut by 8 bases, the J end by 1 base, with 9 bases between. The germline V gene has CDR1 MDHEN and CDR2 SYDVKM. The CDR3 DNA follows: TGTGCCAGCTTATCCATATCCTACAATGAGCAGTTCTTC. Its translation is CASLSISYNEQFF.

This clonotype has more than one count but fewer than ten. V and J are TRBV9 and TRBJ2-7; the D gene is possibly TRBD1 (6 bases). V gave up 3 bases and J gave up 3 bases, with 13 bases separating them. This CDR3 region has 14 residues. CDR1 SGDLS and CDR2 YYNGEE come from the germline V gene. CDR3 amino acids: CASSGGTSDYEQYF. DNA for the CDR3: TGTGCCAGCAGCGGAGGGACATCGGACTACGAGCAGTACTTC.

This clonotype was observed a handful of times. The rearrangement links TRBV6-1 to TRBJ2-1, with D possibly TRBD2 on 5 matching bases. The CDR3 runs to 15 residues. Germline V gene data show CDR1 as MNHNS and CDR2 as SASEGT. V lost 3 bases to trimming and J lost 2 bases, with 11 bases between them. The CDR3 spells CASSEFAGAYNEQFF. CDR3 DNA: TGTGCCAGCAGTGAGTTTGCGGGCGCCTACAATGAGCAGTTCTTC.

This clonotype was recorded many times. The chain recombines TRBV6-1 with TRBJ1-1, with D possibly TRBD1 on 6 matching bases. Germline CDR1 is MNHNS and CDR2 is SASEGT. The V gene lost 8 bases and the J gene lost 6 bases, with 19 bases spanning the gap. CDR3 length equals 14 residues. For the CDR3, the DNA is TGTGCCAGCTATGGGGGGGGCCTAGGGCCTGAAGCTTTCTTT. Protein sequence: CASYGGGLGPEAFF.

With respect to this clonotype: One end of the junction does not line up with germline, which may come from a read error. V gene TRBV5-1 combines with J gene TRBJ2-2, with 7 positions matching TRBD1. Germline V gene sequence: CDR1 SGHRS, CDR2 YFSETQ. The CDR3 runs 14 residues. The CDR3 here is CASRLEGGAGELFF. For the CDR3, the DNA is TGCGCCAGCAGGTTGGAAGGGGGCGCCGGGGAGCTGTTTTTT.

The chain has TRBV2 and TRBJ2-6, with a weak D call TRBD1 (6 bases). This CDR3 is built from 14 residues. Germline CDR1 and CDR2: SNHLY and FYNNEI. V lost 5 bases and J 3 bases, leaving 8 bases between the germline ends. The CDR3 region is CASSRGGGANVLTF. As DNA, the CDR3 is TGTGCCAGCAGTCGAGGGGGTGGGGCCAACGTCCTGACTTTC.

The J gene is TRBJ1-2, the V gene TRBV9; D remains unclear. The CDR3 sequence is 17 residues long. Trimming took off 0 bases at V and 5 bases at J, with 20 bases between the two ends. CDR1 is SGDLS and CDR2 is YYNGEE in the germline V gene. CDR3 coding DNA: TGTGCCAGCAGCGTAGTTCCGGACGGAGAATCGGGGTATGGCTACACCTTC. Translation gives CASSVVPDGESGYGYTF.

A remark on this clonotype: One end of the junction fails to match germline, which may point to a read error. The rearrangement joins TRBV29-1 to TRBJ2-3, with D hard to call. Germline V gives CDR1 SQVTM, CDR2 ANQGSEA. The CDR3 loop spans 15 amino acids. The CDR3 loop reads CGVNWALLRTDTQYF. CDR3 nucleotides: TGCGGCGTTAACTGGGCTCTGTTACGCACAGATACGCAGTATTTT.

This chain links TRBV3-1 with TRBJ1-1, with D perhaps TRBD1 (6 bases). The CDR3 length is 16 residues. The V end was cut by 8 bases, the J end by 2 bases, with 21 bases between. CDR1 and CDR2 (germline): LGHDT, YNNKEL (reference sequence). CDR3 amino acids: CASFQTPTGYNTEAFF. In DNA form, the CDR3 reads TGTGCCAGCTTCCAAACCCCGACAGGATATAACACTGAAGCTTTCTTT.

The J gene is TRBJ2-7, the V gene TRBV18; the match to TRBD1 covers 7 bases. CDR3 length: 14 amino acids. CDR1 is KGHSH and CDR2 is LQKENI in the germline V gene. V shed 4 bases, J shed 2 bases, and the junction held 5 bases outside the gene matches. The CDR3 nucleotides are TGTGCCAGCTCACGTGGGACAGACCCCTACGAGCAGTACTTC. It encodes CASSRGTDPYEQYF.

This chain uses TRBV20-1 with TRBJ2-3; 7 nucleotides align to TRBD2. This CDR3 is built from 17 residues. The germline V gene encodes CDR1 DFQATT and CDR2 SNEGSKA (reference sequence). With 0 bases clipped from V and 3 bases from J, the junction kept 12 bases outside the gene matches. In DNA, the CDR3 is TGCAGTGCTAGAGATTGGCAGCGGGGCGTAATAACAGATACGCAGTATTTT. It is translated as CSARDWQRGVITDTQYF.

This clonotype has a handful of counts. This chain joins TRBV10-3 and TRBJ2-3; the match to TRBD2 covers 15 bases. J lost 5 bases, V lost 5 bases, and 8 bases had no gene match. The germline CDR1 and CDR2 sequences are ENHRY and SYGVKD. This CDR3 contains 17 residues. CDR3 sequence (DNA): TGTGCCATCAGTCAACGGACTAGCGGGGGGGCCTTAGATACGCAGTATTTT. It specifies CAISQRTSGGALDTQYF.

The genes are TRBV6-5 and TRBJ2-7; tentative D call: TRBD2 (5 bases). Germline CDR1 is MNHEY and CDR2 is SVGAGI. The V gene lost 0 bases and the J gene lost 2 bases, with 14 bases spanning the gap. CDR3 length equals 16 residues. CDR3 amino acids: CASSYSPADEAYEQYF. The CDR3, as DNA: TGTGCCAGCAGTTACTCCCCAGCGGACGAAGCCTACGAGCAGTACTTC.